Below, 15 T cell receptor beta chains from the same sample are listed, as sequenced in a study of shared T cell receptors in the human thymus. Here immunoSEQ multiplex PCR was the method, and the copy in TCRdb shows in-frame clones only, minus some. The repertoire includes some 700,000 clones, approximately 90% of them detected once, and around 0.01% sits in the top ten. The sample also formed part of further work on human thymus T cells.

The sample was thymocytes. These receptor sequences come from a boy younger than two with a congenital heart defect.

The rearrangement uses TRBV7-2 and TRBJ1-5, with TRBD1 as a possible D gene (6 bases). The germline V and J ends were trimmed by 3 bases and 3 bases, with 12 bases remaining between them. The CDR3 length is 15 residues. The V gene's germline CDR1 is SGHTA and CDR2 FQGNSA. CDR3 residues: CASSLRTGFNQPQHF. In nucleotides, the CDR3 is TGTGCCAGCAGCTTGCGCACAGGGTTCAATCAGCCCCAGCATTTT.

The chain carries TRBV2 and TRBJ2-1, with D hard to call. The V end was cut by 4 bases, the J end by 9 bases, with 13 bases between. This CDR3 spans 13 amino acids. Germline V CDR1 and CDR2: SNHLY, FYNNEI. The DNA of the CDR3 is TGTGCCAGCAGTGTCGTGCACGGCGGTGAGCAGTTCTTC. Translation gives CASSVVHGGEQFF.

The chain links TRBV18 to TRBJ2-1; weak D call: TRBD2 (6 bases). The ends were cut back, 6 bases at V and 7 bases at J, with 7 bases in the middle. The CDR3 is 11 amino acids. Germline V gives CDR1 KGHSH, CDR2 LQKENI. The CDR3 loop reads CASSGGNEQFF. CDR3 coding DNA: TGTGCCAGCTCTGGGGGGAATGAGCAGTTCTTC.

The chain has TRBV11-3 and TRBJ1-3, with D possibly being TRBD1 (6 bases). The CDR3 contains 17 residues. Per germline, CDR1 SGHNT and CDR2 YENEEA. V was pared by 4 bases and J by 4 bases, with 20 bases between. The DNA for the CDR3 is TGTGCCAGCAGCTCGGTACTCCGGGGGGCGATCGGAAACACCATATATTTT. Its protein product is CASSSVLRGAIGNTIYF. The entire variable domain, with the rest obtained from reference TRBV11-3 and TRBJ1-3, is as follows: EAGVVQSPRYKIIEKKQPVAFWCNPISGHNTLYWYLQNLGQGPELLIRYENEEAVDDSQLPKDRFSAERLKGVDSTLKIQPAELGDSAVYLCASSSVLRGAIGNTIYFGEGSWLTVV.

This sequence joins TRBV2 and TRBJ1-2; 7 positions agree with TRBD1. Germline CDR1 reads SNHLY; CDR2 reads FYNNEI. The length of the CDR3 is 16 residues. J gave up 4 bases and V 0 bases, and 8 bases lay outside the gene matches. CDR3 bases: TGTGCCAGCAGTGAAGCGGGGGGACAGAGATTCTATGGCTACACCTTC. Its translation is CASSEAGGQRFYGYTF.

The J gene is TRBJ2-2, the V gene TRBV5-4; D is perhaps TRBD2 (5 bases). This CDR3 comprises 14 residues. V was clipped by 0 bases and J by 6 bases, with 9 bases between them. Per germline, CDR1 SGHNT and CDR2 YYREEE (reference sequence). CDR3 DNA: TGTGCCAGCAGCTTGGTCGACGGGGCCGGGGAGCTGTTTTTT. Translating it yields CASSLVDGAGELFF.

This clone was detected a few times. The chain has TRBV5-4 and TRBJ2-4; perhaps TRBD1 as D (5 bases). Germline values: CDR1 SGHNT, CDR2 YYREEE (reference sequence). Trimming cost V 4 bases and J 4 bases, with 18 bases left between them. The CDR3 covers 16 residues. Here the CDR3 reads CASSLRGETQKNIQYF. The CDR3 DNA sequence: TGTGCCAGCAGCCTAAGGGGCGAGACACAGAAAAACATTCAGTACTTC.

CDR3 bases: TGCGCCAGCAGTGGGCAGCTATCGGACTTACTAGCGGGAGGGCCGAGTCCCTACGAGCAGTACTTC. The encoded protein is CASSGQLSDLLAGGPSPYEQYF. This chain uses TRBV5-1 with TRBJ2-7; 13 positions agree with TRBD2. CDR1 is SGHRS and CDR2 is YFSETQ in the germline V gene. This CDR3 contains 22 residues. The V and J ends lost 5 bases and 2 bases, in that order; junction bases with no gene match: 25.

This sequence joins TRBV27 and TRBJ2-2, with a tentative D call TRBD1 (6 bases). The CDR3 is 17 amino acids. V shed 3 bases and J shed 2 bases, with 16 bases lying between them. CDR1 MNHEY and CDR2 SMNVEV come from the germline V gene (reference sequence). The CDR3 reads CASSLERQAINTGELFF. Here the CDR3 DNA reads TGTGCCAGCAGTTTGGAGAGACAGGCTATTAACACCGGGGAGCTGTTTTTT.

V gene TRBV28 combines with J gene TRBJ2-7, with 8 positions matching TRBD2. CDR3 length equals 17 residues. Germline CDR1 and CDR2: MDHEN and SYDVKM. Trimming cost V 7 bases and J 1 base; bases outside gene matches: 15. CDR3 DNA sequence: TGTGCCAGCACCACTCGGGCGGGGGGATCCTGGTCCTACGAGCAGTACTTC. Protein: CASTTRAGGSWSYEQYF.

The V and J genes are TRBV6-1 and TRBJ2-7; possible D gene TRBD2, 6 bases. The CDR3 has 10 residues. The germline V and J ends were trimmed by 5 bases and 7 bases, with 6 bases remaining between them. The germline gives CDR1 MNHNS, CDR2 SASEGT. CDR3 nucleotide sequence: TGTGCCAGCAGTCGGGGGGAGCAGTACTTC. Its protein is CASSRGEQYF.

The chain carries TRBV9 and TRBJ2-7, with D maybe TRBD2 (6 bases). CDR1 SGDLS and CDR2 YYNGEE come from the germline V gene. V lost 5 bases and J lost 4, with 13 bases in between. The CDR3 sequence is 13 residues long. DNA of the CDR3: TGTGCCAGCAGTCGTGGGGACTCGTACGAGCAGTACTTC. It specifies CASSRGDSYEQYF.

The chain employs TRBV4-2 and TRBJ2-7; 11 bases match TRBD2. The CDR3 totals 18 residues. V lost 0 bases, J lost 0 bases, and 7 bases stayed unmatched. Germline CDR1 reads LGHNA; CDR2 reads YNFKEQ. CDR3 DNA: TGTGCCAGCAGCCAAGAAAGGGCTAGCGGGAGGCCCTCCTACGAGCAGTACTTC. Protein product: CASSQERASGRPSYEQYF.

The chain is built from TRBV20-1 and TRBJ2-1, with no clear D. The V and J ends lost 6 bases and 7 bases respectively, with 7 bases between them. Germline assignment: CDR1 DFQATT and CDR2 SNEGSKA (reference sequence). This CDR3 is 10 amino acids long. The CDR3 DNA follows: TGCAGTGCCAAGCTGAATGAGCAGTTCTTC. Encoded protein: CSAKLNEQFF.

This chain joins TRBV19 and TRBJ2-2; 7 bases are a match to TRBD1. CDR1 and CDR2 (germline): LNHDA, SQIVND (reference sequence). The CDR3 has 18 residues. The trim removed 4 bases at V and 0 bases at J, leaving 11 bases unmatched. In DNA form, the CDR3 reads TGTGCCAGTAGTACCGAGGACAGGCGGTCCGCGAACACCGGGGAGCTGTTTTTT. Its translation is CASSTEDRRSANTGELFF.